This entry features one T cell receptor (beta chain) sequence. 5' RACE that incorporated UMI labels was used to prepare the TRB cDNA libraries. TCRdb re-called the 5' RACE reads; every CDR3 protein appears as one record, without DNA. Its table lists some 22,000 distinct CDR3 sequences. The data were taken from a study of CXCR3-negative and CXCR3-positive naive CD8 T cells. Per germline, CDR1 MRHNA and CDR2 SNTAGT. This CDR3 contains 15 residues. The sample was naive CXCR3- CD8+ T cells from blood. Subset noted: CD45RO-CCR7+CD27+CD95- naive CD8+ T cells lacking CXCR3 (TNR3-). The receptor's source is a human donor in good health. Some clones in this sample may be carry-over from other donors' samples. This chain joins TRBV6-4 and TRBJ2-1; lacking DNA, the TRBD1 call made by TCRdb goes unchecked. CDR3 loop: CASSSGTGGHGEQFF.